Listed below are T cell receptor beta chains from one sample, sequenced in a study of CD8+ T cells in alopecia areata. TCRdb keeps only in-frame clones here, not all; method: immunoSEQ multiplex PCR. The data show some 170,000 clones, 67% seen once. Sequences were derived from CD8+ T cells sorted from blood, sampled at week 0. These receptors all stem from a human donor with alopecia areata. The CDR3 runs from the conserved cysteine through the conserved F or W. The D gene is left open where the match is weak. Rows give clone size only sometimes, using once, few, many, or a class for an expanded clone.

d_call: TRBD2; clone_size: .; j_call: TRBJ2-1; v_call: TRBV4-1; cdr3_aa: CASSQGSGGNNEQFF; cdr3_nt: TGCGCCAGCAGCCAAGGTAGCGGGGGCAACAATGAGCAGTTCTTC
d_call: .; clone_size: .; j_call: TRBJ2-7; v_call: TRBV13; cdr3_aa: CASSLGRYEQYF; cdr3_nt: TGTGCCAGCAGCCTAGGACGATACGAGCAGTACTTC
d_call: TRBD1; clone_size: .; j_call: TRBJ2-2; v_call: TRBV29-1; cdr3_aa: CSVVLTGYGGELFF; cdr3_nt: TGCAGCGTGGTACTGACAGGGTACGGCGGGGAGCTGTTTTTT
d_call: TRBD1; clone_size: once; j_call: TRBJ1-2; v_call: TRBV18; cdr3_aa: CASSSPTGDLYGYTF; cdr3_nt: TGTGCCAGCTCCTCCCCGACAGGGGACCTCTATGGCTACACCTTC
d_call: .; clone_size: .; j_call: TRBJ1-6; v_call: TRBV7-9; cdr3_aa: CASSFEGNNSPLHF; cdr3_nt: TGTGCCAGCAGCTTCGAGGGAAATAATTCACCCCTCCACTTT
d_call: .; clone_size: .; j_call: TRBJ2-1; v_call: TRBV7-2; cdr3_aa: CASSDRGRGPYNEQFF; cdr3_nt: TGTGCCAGCAGCGACCGGGGGAGGGGGCCATACAATGAGCAGTTCTTC
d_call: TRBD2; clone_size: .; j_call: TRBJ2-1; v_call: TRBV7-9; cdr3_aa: CASSFLSGVDGEQFF; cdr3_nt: TGTGCCAGCAGCTTCCTTAGCGGGGTAGACGGTGAGCAGTTCTTC
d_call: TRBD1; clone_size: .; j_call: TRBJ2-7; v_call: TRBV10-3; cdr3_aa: CAIMGQSPEQYF; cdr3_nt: TGTGCCATCATGGGACAGTCCCCCGAGCAGTACTTC
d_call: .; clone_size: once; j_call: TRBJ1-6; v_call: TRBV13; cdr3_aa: CASSLDLPDSPLHF; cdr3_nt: TGTGCCAGCAGCTTAGATCTGCCAGATTCACCCCTCCACTTT
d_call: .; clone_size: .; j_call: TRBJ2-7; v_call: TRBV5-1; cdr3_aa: CASSFDRSYEQYF; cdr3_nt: TGCGCCAGCAGCTTCGACAGGAGCTACGAGCAGTACTTC
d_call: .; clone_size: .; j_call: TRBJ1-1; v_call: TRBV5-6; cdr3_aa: CASSLGGGGAFF; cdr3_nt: TGTGCCAGCAGCTTAGGAGGTGGGGGAGCTTTCTTT
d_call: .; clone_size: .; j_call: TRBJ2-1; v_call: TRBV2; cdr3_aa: CASSVVRYNEQFF; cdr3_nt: TGTGCCAGCAGTGTAGTCAGATACAATGAGCAGTTCTTC
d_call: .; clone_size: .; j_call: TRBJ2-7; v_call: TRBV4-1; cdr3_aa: CASSPREGNSYEQYF; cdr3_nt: TGCGCCAGCAGCCCGCGAGAGGGGAACTCCTACGAGCAGTACTTC
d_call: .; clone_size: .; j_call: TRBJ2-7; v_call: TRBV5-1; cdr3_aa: CASSLEVLSYEQYF; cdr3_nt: TGCGCCAGCAGCTTGGAGGTGCTCTCCTACGAGCAGTACTTC
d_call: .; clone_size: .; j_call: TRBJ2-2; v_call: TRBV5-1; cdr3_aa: CASGYARGLTGELFF; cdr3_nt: TGCGCCAGCGGTTATGCCCGGGGGCTTACCGGGGAGCTGTTTTTT
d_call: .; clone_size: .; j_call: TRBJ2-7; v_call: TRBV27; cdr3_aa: CASSLSPWGEQYF; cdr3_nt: TGTGCCAGCAGTTTATCCCCCTGGGGCGAGCAGTACTTC
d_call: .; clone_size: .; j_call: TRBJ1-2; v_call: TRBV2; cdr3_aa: CASSDPGPTNYGYTF; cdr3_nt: TGTGCCAGCAGTGACCCGGGACCGACCAACTATGGCTACACCTTC
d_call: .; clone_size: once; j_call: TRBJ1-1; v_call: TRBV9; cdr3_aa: CASSAYQVGTEAFF; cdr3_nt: TGTGCCAGCAGCGCCTACCAGGTGGGGACTGAAGCTTTCTTT
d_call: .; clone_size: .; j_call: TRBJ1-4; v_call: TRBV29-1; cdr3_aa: CSVEVVGRRLFF; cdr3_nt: TGCAGCGTTGAAGTTGTCGGGCGAAGACTGTTTTTT
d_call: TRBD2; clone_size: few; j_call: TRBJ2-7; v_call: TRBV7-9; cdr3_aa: CASSSSGGYGRYEQYF; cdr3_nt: TGTGCCAGCAGCTCTAGCGGGGGCTACGGTCGATACGAGCAGTACTTC
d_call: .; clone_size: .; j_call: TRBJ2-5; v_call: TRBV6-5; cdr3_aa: CASSFGADGETQYF; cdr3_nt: TGTGCCAGCAGTTTCGGCGCAGACGGGGAGACCCAGTACTTC
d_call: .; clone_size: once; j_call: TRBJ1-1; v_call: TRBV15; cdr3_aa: CATSRAGRTEAFF; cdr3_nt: TGTGCCACCAGCAGAGCGGGGAGGACTGAAGCTTTCTTT
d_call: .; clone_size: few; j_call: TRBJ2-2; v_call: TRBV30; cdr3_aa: CAWSVGTPWELFF; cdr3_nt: TGTGCCTGGAGTGTTGGGACCCCTTGGGAGCTGTTTTTT
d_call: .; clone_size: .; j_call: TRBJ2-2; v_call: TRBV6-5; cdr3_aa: CASRASMNTGELFF; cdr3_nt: TGTGCCAGCCGCGCCTCCATGAACACCGGGGAGCTGTTTTTT
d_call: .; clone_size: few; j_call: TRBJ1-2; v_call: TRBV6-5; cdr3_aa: CASSHRDSANYGYTF; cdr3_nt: TGTGCCAGCAGTCACCGAGACAGTGCTAACTATGGCTACACCTTC
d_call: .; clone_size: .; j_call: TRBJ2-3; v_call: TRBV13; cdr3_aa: CASSLGGGADTQYF; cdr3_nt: TGTGCCAGCAGCTTAGGAGGGGGGGCAGATACGCAGTATTTT
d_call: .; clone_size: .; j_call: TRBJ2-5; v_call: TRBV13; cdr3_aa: CASSLQDFRETQYF; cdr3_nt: TGTGCCAGCAGCCTCCAGGACTTTCGAGAGACCCAGTACTTC
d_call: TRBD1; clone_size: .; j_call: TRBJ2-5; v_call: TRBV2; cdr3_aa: CASSFRDRGRGTQYF; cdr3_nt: TGTGCCAGCAGCTTCCGGGACAGGGGGCGAGGGACCCAGTACTTC
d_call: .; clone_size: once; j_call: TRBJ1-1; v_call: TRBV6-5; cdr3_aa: CASSPGMNTEAFF; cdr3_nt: TGTGCCAGCAGCCCGGGTATGAACACTGAAGCTTTCTTT
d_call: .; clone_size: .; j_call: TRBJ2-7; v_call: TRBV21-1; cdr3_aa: CASTPGTEDSYEQYF; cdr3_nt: TGTGCCAGCACCCCCGGGACAGAGGACTCCTACGAGCAGTACTTC
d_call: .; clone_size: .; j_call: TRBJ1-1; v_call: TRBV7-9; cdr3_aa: CASSPYGGRVFTEAFF; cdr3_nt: TGTGCCAGCAGCCCCTACGGGGGGCGGGTTTTCACTGAAGCTTTCTTT
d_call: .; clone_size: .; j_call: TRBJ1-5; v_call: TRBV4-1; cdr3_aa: CASSLDGGNSNQPQHF; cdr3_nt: TGCGCCAGCAGTCTAGACGGGGGGAATAGCAATCAGCCCCAGCATTTT
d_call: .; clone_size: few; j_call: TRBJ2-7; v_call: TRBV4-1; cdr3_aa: CASSSDPTRSYEQYF; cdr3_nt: TGCGCCAGCAGTTCAGATCCAACCAGGTCCTACGAGCAGTACTTC
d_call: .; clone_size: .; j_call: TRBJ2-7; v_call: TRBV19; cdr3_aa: CASSPVRGLENEQYF; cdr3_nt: TGTGCCAGTAGTCCGGTCCGGGGGCTTGAGAACGAGCAGTACTTC
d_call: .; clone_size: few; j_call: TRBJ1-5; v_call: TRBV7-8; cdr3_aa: CASSQTRVQPQHF; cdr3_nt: TGTGCCAGCAGCCAGACCAGGGTTCAGCCCCAGCATTTT
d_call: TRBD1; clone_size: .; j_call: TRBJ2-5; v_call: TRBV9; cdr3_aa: CASSGLAGGGETQYF; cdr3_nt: TGTGCCAGCAGCGGCCTCGCAGGGGGCGGTGAGACCCAGTACTTC
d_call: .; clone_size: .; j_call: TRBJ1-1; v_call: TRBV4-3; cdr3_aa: CASSQEEGVLNTEAFF; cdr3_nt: TGCGCCAGCAGCCAAGAGGAGGGGGTTTTGAACACTGAAGCTTTCTTT
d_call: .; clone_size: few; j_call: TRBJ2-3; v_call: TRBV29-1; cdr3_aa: CSATTDTQYF; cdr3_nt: TGCAGCGCGACCACAGATACGCAGTATTTT